Each of the 13 T cell receptor beta chains below was sequenced from the same sample in a study of response to subunit inactivated influenza vaccine. TCRdb reanalysed the RT-PCR reads using MiXCR and keeps one entry per CDR3 protein. The sample gives about 570,000 distinct CDR3 sequences, around 11% of which show up once; around 10% is in the top ten. These data also formed part of another study, on T cells expressing NK-cell markers. That study adds: TCR beta cDNA was made by 5'RACE template switching with UMIs.

The starting material was PBMCs from blood, obtained on the day of vaccination. These receptors all come from a man aged 45-65 years who received an inactivated influenza vaccine.

This chain joins TRBV20-1 and TRBJ2-3; 11 bases are shared with TRBD2. In germline, CDR1 is DFQATT, CDR2 SNEGSKA (reference sequence). With 0 bases clipped from V and 0 bases from J, the junction kept 8 bases outside the gene matches. The CDR3 is 18 amino acids. The CDR3 DNA follows: TGCAGTGCTAGAGATCGTAGCGGGAGGGCCTTTAGCACAGATACGCAGTATTTT. Encoded protein: CSARDRSGRAFSTDTQYF.

This clonotype occurred a few times. The chain carries TRBV11-2 and TRBJ2-7; 8 bases are a match to TRBD2. The CDR3 covers 15 residues. Germline CDR1 reads SGHAT; CDR2 reads FQNNGV. The ends lost 1 base at V and 4 bases at J; junction bases unmatched: 6. CDR3 residues: CASSLVTSGDYEQYF. CDR3 coding DNA: TGTGCCAGCAGCTTAGTCACTAGCGGAGATTACGAGCAGTACTTC.

This clonotype was seen only a few times. The V gene is TRBV7-2, the J gene TRBJ2-1; D call uncertain. Germline values: CDR1 SGHTA, CDR2 FQGNSA. CDR3 length: 15 residues. Deletions cut 2 bases from V and 0 bases from J, with 8 bases between. The CDR3 spells CASSLPTPSYNEQFF. The CDR3 region has the DNA TGTGCCAGCAGCTTACCTACACCCTCCTACAATGAGCAGTTCTTC.

This clonotype has a count of ten or more. This rearrangement joins TRBV20-1 to TRBJ1-3, with D possibly TRBD1 on 6 matching bases. This CDR3 is built from 15 residues. V dropped 1 base and J dropped 2 bases, with 12 bases sitting between them. CDR1 DFQATT and CDR2 SNEGSKA come from the germline V gene (reference sequence). The CDR3 here is CSARVGGAAGNTIYF. The DNA for the CDR3 is TGCAGTGCTAGAGTGGGGGGGGCCGCTGGAAACACCATATATTTT.

The J gene is TRBJ2-7, the V gene TRBV14; the match to TRBD2 covers 9 bases. Germline CDR1 is SGHDN and CDR2 is FVKESK. The length of the CDR3 is 15 residues. The V gene end was trimmed by 3 bases and the J gene end by 2 bases; junction bases not matched to a gene: 5. The CDR3 is CASSQNSGSPYEQYF. The DNA of the CDR3 is TGTGCCAGCAGCCAGAATAGCGGGAGCCCCTACGAGCAGTACTTC.

V usage is TRBV18 and J usage is TRBJ2-3; no definite D call. This CDR3 has 12 residues. Germline V CDR1 and CDR2: KGHSH, LQKENI. Trimming pared 2 bases from V and 5 bases from J, leaving 5 bases between. For the CDR3, the DNA is TGTGCCAGCTCACCAATCCGAGATACGCAGTATTTT. Residues: CASSPIRDTQYF.

The table lists this clonotype with a few counts. The rearrangement joins TRBV19 to TRBJ1-2; D is unclear. Trimming pared 3 bases from V and 1 base from J, leaving 6 bases between. The CDR3 length is 13 residues. Germline V gene lookup returns CDR1 LNHDA and CDR2 SQIVND (reference sequence). In DNA, the CDR3 is TGTGCCAGTAGTATGAAATTTAACTATGGCTACACCTTC. It translates to CASSMKFNYGYTF.

The rearrangement links TRBV7-2 to TRBJ2-2; TRBD1 matches at 7 bases. Germline CDR1 and CDR2: SGHTA and FQGNSA. The V gene end was trimmed by 4 bases and the J gene end by 0 bases; junction bases not matched to a gene: 5. The CDR3 sequence is 16 residues long. CDR3 DNA: TGTGCCAGCAGCTCCCAAGGGGGCTCGAACACCGGGGAGCTGTTTTTT. Translating gives CASSSQGGSNTGELFF.

The rearrangement links TRBV25-1 to TRBJ2-7; TRBD1 matches at 9 bases. This CDR3 is built from 15 residues. The germline CDR1 and CDR2 sequences are MGHDK and SYGVNS. V shed 1 base, J shed 2 bases, and the junction held 3 bases outside the gene matches. The CDR3: CASSEWGQGPYEQYF. CDR3 in DNA: TGTGCCAGCAGTGAATGGGGACAGGGTCCCTACGAGCAGTACTTC.

This chain joins TRBV5-1 and TRBJ2-2, with D perhaps matching TRBD2 (6 bases). The CDR3 is 15 amino acids. V was clipped by 4 bases and J by 1 base, with 11 bases between them. Germline CDR1 is SGHRS and CDR2 is YFSETQ. CDR3 protein: CASSDRDLNTGELFF. The CDR3 DNA is TGCGCCAGCAGCGACCGGGACTTGAACACCGGGGAGCTGTTTTTT.

Many counts were recorded for this clonotype. The rearrangement uses TRBV20-1 and TRBJ2-2; D is unresolved. Trimming took 4 bases from V and 8 from J, leaving 14 bases between them. In germline, CDR1 is DFQATT, CDR2 SNEGSKA (reference sequence). CDR3 length: 13 residues. The CDR3, as DNA: TGCAGTGCTACAGACCCCAGCGATGGGGAGCTGTTTTTT. Its protein product is CSATDPSDGELFF.

V and J are TRBV6-4 and TRBJ2-1; 11 bases match TRBD2. CDR3 length equals 16 residues. Losses at the gene ends were 4 bases for V and 4 bases for J; bases not matched to a gene: 6. Germline loops: CDR1 MRHNA, CDR2 SNTAGT. Here the CDR3 DNA reads TGTGCCAGCAGTGTTGAGGGACTAGCGGATTACAATGAGCAGTTCTTC. This codes for CASSVEGLADYNEQFF.

This clonotype was counted a single time. The chain recombines TRBV7-3 with TRBJ2-1, with 11 bases matching TRBD2. Germline lookup yields CDR1 SGHTA and CDR2 FQGTGA. Unmatched junction bases numbered 9, after V lost 4 bases and J lost 7 bases. The CDR3 spans 16 residues. CDR3 coding DNA: TGTGCCAGCAGCTCACCTACTAGCGGGAGTATTAATGAGCAGTTCTTC. Translation gives CASSSPTSGSINEQFF.